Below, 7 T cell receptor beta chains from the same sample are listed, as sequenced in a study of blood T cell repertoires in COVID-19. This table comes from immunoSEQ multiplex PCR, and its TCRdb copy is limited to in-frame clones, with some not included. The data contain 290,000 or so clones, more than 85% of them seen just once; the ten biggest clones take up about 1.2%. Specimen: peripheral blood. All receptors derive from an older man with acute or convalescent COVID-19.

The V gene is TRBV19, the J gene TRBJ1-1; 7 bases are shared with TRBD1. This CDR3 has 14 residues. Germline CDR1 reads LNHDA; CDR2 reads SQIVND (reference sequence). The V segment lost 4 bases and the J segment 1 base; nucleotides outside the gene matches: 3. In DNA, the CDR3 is TGTGCCAGTAGTAAGGGACAGAAGAACACTGAAGCTTTCTTT. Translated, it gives CASSKGQKNTEAFF.

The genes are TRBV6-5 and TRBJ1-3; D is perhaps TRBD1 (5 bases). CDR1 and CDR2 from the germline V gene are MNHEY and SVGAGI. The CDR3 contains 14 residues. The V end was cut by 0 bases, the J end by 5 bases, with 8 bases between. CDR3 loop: CASSYSPGRNTIYF. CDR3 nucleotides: TGTGCCAGCAGTTACTCTCCAGGGAGAAACACCATATATTTT.

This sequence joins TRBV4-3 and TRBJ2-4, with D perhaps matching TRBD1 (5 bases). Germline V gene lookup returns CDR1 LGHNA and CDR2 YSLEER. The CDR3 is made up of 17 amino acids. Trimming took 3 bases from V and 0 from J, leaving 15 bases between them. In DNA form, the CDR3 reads TGCGCCAGCAGCCACTTATTAGGGGCTGTAGCCAAAAACATTCAGTACTTC. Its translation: CASSHLLGAVAKNIQYF.

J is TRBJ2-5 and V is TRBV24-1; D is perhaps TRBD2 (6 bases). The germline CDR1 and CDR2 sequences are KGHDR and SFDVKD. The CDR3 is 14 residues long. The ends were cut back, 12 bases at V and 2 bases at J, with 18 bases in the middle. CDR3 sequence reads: CAPFGGVGQETQYF. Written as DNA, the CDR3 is TGTGCCCCGTTCGGGGGAGTGGGGCAAGAGACCCAGTACTTC.

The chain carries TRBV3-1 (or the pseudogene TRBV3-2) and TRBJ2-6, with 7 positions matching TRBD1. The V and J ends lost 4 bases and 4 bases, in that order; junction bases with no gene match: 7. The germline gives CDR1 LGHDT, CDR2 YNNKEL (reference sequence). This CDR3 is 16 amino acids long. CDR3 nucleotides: TGTGCCAGCAGCCGCCTGACAGGGTCCGGGGCCAACGTCCTGACTTTC. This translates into CASSRLTGSGANVLTF.

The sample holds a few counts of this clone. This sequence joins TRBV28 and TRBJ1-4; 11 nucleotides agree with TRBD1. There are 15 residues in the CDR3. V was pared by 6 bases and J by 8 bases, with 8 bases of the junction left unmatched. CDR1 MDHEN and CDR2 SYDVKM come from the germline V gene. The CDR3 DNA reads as TGTGCCAGCAGAGAATCCGGGACAGGGGGAGAAAAACTGTTTTTT. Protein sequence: CASRESGTGGEKLFF.

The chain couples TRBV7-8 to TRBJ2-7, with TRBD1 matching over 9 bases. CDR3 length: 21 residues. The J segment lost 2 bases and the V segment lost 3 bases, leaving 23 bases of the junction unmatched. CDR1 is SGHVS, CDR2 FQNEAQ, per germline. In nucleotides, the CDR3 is TGTGCCAGCAGCTTTGCTGGGGGACAGGGTCGGGCTTATGGGGTCCCCTACGAGCAGTACTTC. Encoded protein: CASSFAGGQGRAYGVPYEQYF.